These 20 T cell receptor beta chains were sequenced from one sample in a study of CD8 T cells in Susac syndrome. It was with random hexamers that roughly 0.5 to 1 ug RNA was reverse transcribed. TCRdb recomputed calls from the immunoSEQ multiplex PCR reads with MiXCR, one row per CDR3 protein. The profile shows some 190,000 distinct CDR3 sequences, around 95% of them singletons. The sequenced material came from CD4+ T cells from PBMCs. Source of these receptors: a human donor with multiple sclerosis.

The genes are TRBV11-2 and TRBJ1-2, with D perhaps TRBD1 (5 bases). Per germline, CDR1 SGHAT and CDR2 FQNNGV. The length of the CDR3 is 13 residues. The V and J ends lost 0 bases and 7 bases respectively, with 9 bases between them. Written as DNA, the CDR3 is TGTGCCAGCAGCTTAGAGTTCAGGGCTGGCTACACCTTC. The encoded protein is CASSLEFRAGYTF.

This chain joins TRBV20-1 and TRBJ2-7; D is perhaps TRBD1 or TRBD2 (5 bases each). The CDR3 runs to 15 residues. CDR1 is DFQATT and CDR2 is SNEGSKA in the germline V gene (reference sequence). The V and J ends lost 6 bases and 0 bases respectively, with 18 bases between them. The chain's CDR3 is CSARPPGPSSYEQYF. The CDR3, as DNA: TGCAGTGCGAGACCGCCGGGACCCAGCTCCTACGAGCAGTACTTC.

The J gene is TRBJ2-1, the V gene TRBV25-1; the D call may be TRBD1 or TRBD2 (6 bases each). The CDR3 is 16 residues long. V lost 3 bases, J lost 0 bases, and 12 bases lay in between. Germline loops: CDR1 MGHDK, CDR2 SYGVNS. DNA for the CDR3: TGTGCCAGCAGTGATTACGGGGGCCGCTCCTACAATGAGCAGTTCTTC. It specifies CASSDYGGRSYNEQFF.

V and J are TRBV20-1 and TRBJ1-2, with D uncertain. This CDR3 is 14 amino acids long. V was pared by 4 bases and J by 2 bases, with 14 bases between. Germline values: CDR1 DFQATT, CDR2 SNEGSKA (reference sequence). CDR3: CSATSGDRNYGYTF. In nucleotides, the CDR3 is TGCAGTGCTACCTCAGGTGATAGAAACTATGGCTACACCTTC.

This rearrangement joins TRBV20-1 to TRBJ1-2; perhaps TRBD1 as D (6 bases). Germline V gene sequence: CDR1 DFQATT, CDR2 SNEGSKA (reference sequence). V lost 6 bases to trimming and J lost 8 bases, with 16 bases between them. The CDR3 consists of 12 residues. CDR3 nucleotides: TGCAGTGCGGAAAACAGGGAAGGCGGCTACACCTTC. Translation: CSAENREGGYTF.

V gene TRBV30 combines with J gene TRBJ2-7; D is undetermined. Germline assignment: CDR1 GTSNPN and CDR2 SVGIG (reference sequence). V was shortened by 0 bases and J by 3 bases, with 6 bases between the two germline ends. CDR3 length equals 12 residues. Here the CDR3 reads CAWSVNFYEQYF. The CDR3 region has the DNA TGTGCCTGGAGTGTAAACTTCTACGAGCAGTACTTC.

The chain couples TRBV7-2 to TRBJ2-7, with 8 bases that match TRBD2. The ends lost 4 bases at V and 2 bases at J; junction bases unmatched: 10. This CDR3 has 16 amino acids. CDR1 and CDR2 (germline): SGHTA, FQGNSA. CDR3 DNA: TGTGCCAGCAGCTCCCGGAGCGGGGGTCTAACCTACGAGCAGTACTTC. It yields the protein CASSSRSGGLTYEQYF.

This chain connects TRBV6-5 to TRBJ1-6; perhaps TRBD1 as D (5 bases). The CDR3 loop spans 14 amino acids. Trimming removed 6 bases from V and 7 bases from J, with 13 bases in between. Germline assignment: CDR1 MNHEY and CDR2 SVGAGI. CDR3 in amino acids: CASSRDRVNSPLHF. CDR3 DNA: TGTGCCAGCAGCCGAGACAGAGTCAATTCACCCCTCCACTTT.

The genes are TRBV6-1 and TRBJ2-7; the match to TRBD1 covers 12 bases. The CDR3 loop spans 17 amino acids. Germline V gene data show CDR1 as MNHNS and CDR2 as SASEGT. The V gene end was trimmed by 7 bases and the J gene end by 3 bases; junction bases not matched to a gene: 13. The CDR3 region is CASTPGTGGFRLYEQYF. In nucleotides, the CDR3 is TGTGCCAGCACCCCCGGGACAGGGGGCTTTCGGCTCTACGAGCAGTACTTC.

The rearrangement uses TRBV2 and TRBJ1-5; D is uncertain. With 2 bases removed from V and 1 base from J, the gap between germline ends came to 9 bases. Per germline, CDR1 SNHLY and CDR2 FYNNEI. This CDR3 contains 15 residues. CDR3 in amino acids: CASSESDGSNQPQHF. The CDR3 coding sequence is TGTGCCAGCAGTGAATCGGACGGGAGCAATCAGCCCCAGCATTTT.

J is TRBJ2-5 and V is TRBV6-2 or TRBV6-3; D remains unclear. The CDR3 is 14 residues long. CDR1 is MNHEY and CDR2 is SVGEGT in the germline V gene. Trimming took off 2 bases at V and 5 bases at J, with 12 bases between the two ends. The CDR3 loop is CASSYGPMVETQYF. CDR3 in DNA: TGTGCCAGCAGTTACGGCCCGATGGTGGAGACCCAGTACTTC.

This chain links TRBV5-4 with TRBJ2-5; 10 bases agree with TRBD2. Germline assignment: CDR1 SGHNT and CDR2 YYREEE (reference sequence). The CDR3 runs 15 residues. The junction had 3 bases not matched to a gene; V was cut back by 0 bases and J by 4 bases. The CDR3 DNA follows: TGTGCCAGCAGCTTGGTCCTAGCGGGGGTAGAGACCCAGTACTTC. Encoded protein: CASSLVLAGVETQYF.

CDR3 region: CATSDLGGHYGYTF. The CDR3 DNA reads TGTGCCACCAGTGATTTGGGCGGACACTATGGCTACACCTTC. V usage is TRBV24-1 and J usage is TRBJ1-2; D gene unclear. CDR1 and CDR2 (germline): KGHDR, SFDVKD. The CDR3 covers 14 residues. The V end lost 0 bases, the J end lost 3 bases, and 7 bases lay between the germline ends.

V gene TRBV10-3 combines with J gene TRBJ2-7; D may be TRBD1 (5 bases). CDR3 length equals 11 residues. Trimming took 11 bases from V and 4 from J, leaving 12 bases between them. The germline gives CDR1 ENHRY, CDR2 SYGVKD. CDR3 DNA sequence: TGTGCCTCCAAGGGGCAGTACGAGCAGTACTTC. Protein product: CASKGQYEQYF.

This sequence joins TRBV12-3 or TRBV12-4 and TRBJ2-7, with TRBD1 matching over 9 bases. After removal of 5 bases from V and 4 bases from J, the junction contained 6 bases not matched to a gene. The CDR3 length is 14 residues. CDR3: CASSNRDREYEQYF. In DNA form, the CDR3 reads TGTGCCAGCAGTAACCGGGACAGGGAATACGAGCAGTACTTC.

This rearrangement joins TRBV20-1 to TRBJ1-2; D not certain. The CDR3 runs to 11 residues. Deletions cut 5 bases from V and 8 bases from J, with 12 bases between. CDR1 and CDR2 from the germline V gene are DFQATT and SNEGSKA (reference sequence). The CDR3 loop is CSAGRGGGYTF. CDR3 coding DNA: TGCAGTGCTGGCCGGGGAGGGGGCTACACCTTC.

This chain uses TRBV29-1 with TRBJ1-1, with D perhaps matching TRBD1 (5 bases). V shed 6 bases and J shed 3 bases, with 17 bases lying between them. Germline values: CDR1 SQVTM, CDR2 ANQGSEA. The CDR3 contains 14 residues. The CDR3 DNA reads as TGCAGCGTCCCATTTGGGCTGGGGGACACTGAAGCTTTCTTT. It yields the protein CSVPFGLGDTEAFF.

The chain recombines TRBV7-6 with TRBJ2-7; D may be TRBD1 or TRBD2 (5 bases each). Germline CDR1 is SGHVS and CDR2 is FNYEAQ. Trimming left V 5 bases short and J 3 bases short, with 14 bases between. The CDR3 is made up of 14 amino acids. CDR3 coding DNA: TGTGCCAGCAGCCCCGGGACGGCATACTACGAGCAGTACTTC. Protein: CASSPGTAYYEQYF.

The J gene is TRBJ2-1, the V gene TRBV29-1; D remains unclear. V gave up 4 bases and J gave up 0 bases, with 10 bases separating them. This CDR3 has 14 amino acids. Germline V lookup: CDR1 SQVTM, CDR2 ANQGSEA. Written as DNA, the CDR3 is TGCAGCGTTGTAGCCGAGTCCTCCTACAATGAGCAGTTCTTC. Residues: CSVVAESSYNEQFF.

The CDR3 loop reads CASSSDPSGTEAFF. DNA for the CDR3: TGTGCCAGCAGTTCCGACCCCAGTGGAACTGAAGCTTTCTTT. The rearrangement links TRBV12-3 or TRBV12-4 to TRBJ1-1; no definite D call. V lost 4 bases and J 5 bases, leaving 14 bases between the germline ends. The CDR3 has 14 amino acids.